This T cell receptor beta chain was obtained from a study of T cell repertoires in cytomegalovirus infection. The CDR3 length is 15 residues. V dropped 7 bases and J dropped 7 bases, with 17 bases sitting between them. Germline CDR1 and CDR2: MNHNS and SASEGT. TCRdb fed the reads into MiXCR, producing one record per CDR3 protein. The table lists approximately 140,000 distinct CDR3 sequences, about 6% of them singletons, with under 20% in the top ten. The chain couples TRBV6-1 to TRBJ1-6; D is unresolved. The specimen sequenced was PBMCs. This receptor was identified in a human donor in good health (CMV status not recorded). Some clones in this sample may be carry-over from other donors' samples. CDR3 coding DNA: TGTGCCAGCACCGGAAGGTGGAGCGAGAATTCACCCCTCCACTTT. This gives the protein CASTGRWSENSPLHF.